The rows below give T cell receptor beta chains drawn from one sample of a study of CD8 T cells in Susac syndrome. Each CDR3 protein is one row after TCRdb ran MiXCR on the immunoSEQ multiplex PCR reads. The sample contains approximately 100,000 distinct CDR3 sequences, approximately 94% of which appear only once. Sequencing was done on a sample of CD8+ T cells from PBMCs. These receptors all come from a human donor with Susac syndrome. Both conserved end residues are part of each CDR3. Fields, in order: J gene, clone size, V gene, CDR3 protein. Clone size is shown for a subset of rows, as once, few, many or a class of expanded clone.

>TRBJ2-5|.|TRBV14
CASSQRQLKTQYF
>TRBJ1-2|.|TRBV6-4
CASSGQGYTF
>TRBJ2-5|.|TRBV9
CASSTSGGEETQYF
>TRBJ1-2|.|TRBV9
CASSAGGATNYGYTF
>TRBJ2-7|.|TRBV2
CASGERGTYEQYF
>TRBJ2-2|.|TRBV14
CASSRDSGEQLFF
>TRBJ2-7|.|TRBV20-1
CSARDRTGFTYEQYF
>TRBJ2-1|.|TRBV27
CASSFRPYNEQFF
>TRBJ1-2|.|TRBV20-1
CSAKGNSYGYTF
>TRBJ2-7|.|TRBV18
CASSPGHRVPYEQYF
>TRBJ1-2|.|TRBV25-1
CASSPAVHYGYTF
>TRBJ2-3|.|TRBV20-1
CSASPTPTSTDTQYF
>TRBJ2-6|.|TRBV7-9
CASRPSEAGANVLTF
>TRBJ2-3|.|TRBV9
CASSVAGTLPGTQYF
>TRBJ1-2|.|TRBV12-3/TRBV12-4
CASTGTGIFSNYGYTF
>TRBJ2-3|.|TRBV5-1
CATKNHDGSDTQYF
>TRBJ2-3|.|TRBV7-9
CASSSGYGNTQYF
>TRBJ2-7|.|TRBV20-1
CSASEGGPYNEQYF
>TRBJ1-1|.|TRBV11-2
CASSLNLEAFF
>TRBJ1-1|.|TRBV7-8
CASSLIRGAHTEAFF
>TRBJ2-1|.|TRBV12-3/TRBV12-4
CASSLGANEQFF
>TRBJ2-7|.|TRBV9
CASSLGTGLYEQYF
>TRBJ1-6|.|TRBV19
CASTGIYNSPLHF
>TRBJ2-5|once|TRBV3-1
CASSQGTSGVLETQYF
>TRBJ1-5|.|TRBV7-2
CASSSTGEVDQPQHF
>TRBJ2-7|.|TRBV9
CASSATDRVPYEQYF
>TRBJ2-5|.|TRBV7-2
CASSLETTTDPLQETQYF
>TRBJ2-7|.|TRBV14
CASSQDSQYEQYF
>TRBJ2-1|.|TRBV6-2/TRBV6-3
CASSPNGGANEQFF
>TRBJ2-5|once|TRBV7-7
CASSWGTSFIFETQYF
>TRBJ2-1|.|TRBV7-8
CASSLIDAPSYNEQFF
>TRBJ2-3|.|TRBV9
CASSVVSGEGDTQYF
>TRBJ2-1|.|TRBV7-9
CAGTGEINEQFF
>TRBJ1-1|.|TRBV12-5
CASGLGYTEAFF
>TRBJ2-5|.|TRBV2
CASSGESKETQYF
>TRBJ2-5|.|TRBV7-8
CASSFWGGGVQETQYF
>TRBJ2-7|.|TRBV29-1
CSVELGQGSYEQYF
>TRBJ2-7|.|TRBV9
CASSVGGYEQYF
>TRBJ1-3|.|TRBV6-1
CASSGDRTLRSGNTIYF
>TRBJ2-4|.|TRBV12-3/TRBV12-4
CASSLQGLNIQYF
>TRBJ2-1|.|TRBV3-1
CASSQEAYNEQFF
>TRBJ1-2|.|TRBV12-3/TRBV12-4
CASSFTDYGYTF
>TRBJ2-5|.|TRBV7-6
CASSLGPPGTPETQYF
>TRBJ2-7|.|TRBV3-1
CASSHPGQGSYEQYF
>TRBJ2-5|.|TRBV20-1
CSATVGIQYF
>TRBJ2-3|.|TRBV7-2
CASSSEGAIQTDTQYF
>TRBJ1-3|.|TRBV6-1
CASSPLQQASIGNTIYF
>TRBJ2-5|.|TRBV5-6
CASSRAGRETQYF
>TRBJ2-2|.|TRBV6-2/TRBV6-3
CASSRQGAEKLFF
>TRBJ1-6|.|TRBV4-3
CASSQDRGSNSPLHF
>TRBJ2-5|few|TRBV9
CASSLPGAETQYF
>TRBJ2-2|once|TRBV5-4
CASSTGPGIDTGELFF
>TRBJ2-7|.|TRBV15
CATSRIWTGSEQYF
>TRBJ2-2|.|TRBV3-1
CASSQDILAGDLTTGELFF
>TRBJ2-2|.|TRBV20-1
CSALDRETGELFF
>TRBJ2-7|.|TRBV15
CATSQDSSYEQYF
>TRBJ2-1|once|TRBV4-1
CASSQVDDEQFF
>TRBJ2-1|.|TRBV29-1
CSVGRESSYNEQFF
>TRBJ2-5|.|TRBV7-9
CASSLVYPSGQETQYF
>TRBJ2-1|.|TRBV25-1
CASSPARFNEQFF